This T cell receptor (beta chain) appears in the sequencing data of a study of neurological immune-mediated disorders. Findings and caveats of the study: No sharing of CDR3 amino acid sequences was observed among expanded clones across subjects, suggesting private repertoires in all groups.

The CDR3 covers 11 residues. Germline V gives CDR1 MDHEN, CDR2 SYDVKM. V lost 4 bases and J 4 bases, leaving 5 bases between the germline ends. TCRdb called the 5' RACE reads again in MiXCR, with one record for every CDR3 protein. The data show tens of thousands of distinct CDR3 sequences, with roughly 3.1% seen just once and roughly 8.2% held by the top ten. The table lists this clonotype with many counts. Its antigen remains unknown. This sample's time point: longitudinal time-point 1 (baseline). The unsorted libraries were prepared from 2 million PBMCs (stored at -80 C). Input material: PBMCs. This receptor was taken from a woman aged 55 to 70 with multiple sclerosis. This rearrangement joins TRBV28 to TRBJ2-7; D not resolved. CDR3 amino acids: CASSSVYEQYF. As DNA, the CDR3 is TGTGCCAGCAGTTCCGTTTACGAGCAGTACTTC.